The 11 T cell receptor beta chains reported below all come from one sample, sequenced in a study of a mutant IDH1 vaccine in newly diagnosed glioma. The method was immunoSEQ multiplex PCR; TCRdb's version includes in-frame clones alone and lacks a portion of them. The table includes 50,000 to 70,000 clones, roughly 74% detected once. This sample's time point: week 35, safety follow-up. Each dose delivered 300 ug of mutant IDH1 20-mer peptide subcutaneously with imiquimod. No antigen has been assigned to these receptors. Sequenced here: PBMCs, sampled from a glioma patient whose treatment included an IDH1 peptide vaccine. The receptors stem from a man aged 50 to 59 with glioma.

The chain uses TRBV14 and TRBJ1-6; D unresolved. V was pared by 4 bases and J by 7 bases, with 8 bases between. The CDR3 has 13 amino acids. Germline loops: CDR1 SGHDN, CDR2 FVKESK. Written as DNA, the CDR3 is TGTGCCAGCAGCCCTTCGGAGAATTCACCCCTCCACTTT. The encoded protein is CASSPSENSPLHF.

The chain combines TRBV7-9 with TRBJ2-7; 10 bases line up with TRBD1. Trimming at V came to 2 bases and at J to 5 bases, leaving 12 bases not matched to a gene. The CDR3 contains 17 residues. The germline V gene encodes CDR1 SEHNR and CDR2 FQNEAQ (reference sequence). CDR3 sequence (DNA): TGTGCCAGCAGCTTAAGGGACAGGGGAGGTGCGATCCACGAGCAGTACTTC. It specifies CASSLRDRGGAIHEQYF.

The CDR3 region has the DNA TGCGCCAGCAGCCAGAACAGGGGCCCCTACGAGCAGTACTTC. Amino acid sequence: CASSQNRGPYEQYF. The chain has TRBV4-3 and TRBJ2-7; 7 nucleotides match TRBD1. The ends lost 3 bases at V and 2 bases at J; junction bases unmatched: 4. Germline V gene lookup returns CDR1 LGHNA and CDR2 YSLEER. CDR3 length: 14 residues.

The V call is TRBV4-1, the J call TRBJ1-2, with D possibly matching TRBD1 (6 bases). Germline V lookup: CDR1 MGHRA, CDR2 YSYEKL. With 1 base removed from V and 4 bases from J, the gap between germline ends came to 7 bases. The CDR3 is 13 amino acids. CDR3: CASSQGDTYGYTF. The CDR3, as DNA: TGCGCCAGCAGCCAAGGGGACACCTATGGCTACACCTTC.

The chain couples TRBV28 to TRBJ2-3; D not certain. Germline lookup yields CDR1 MDHEN and CDR2 SYDVKM. Trimming took off 2 bases at V and 1 base at J, with 7 bases between the two ends. CDR3 length: 14 residues. CDR3 loop: CASSLAAGTDTQYF. The CDR3 DNA is TGTGCCAGCAGTTTAGCGGCCGGCACAGATACGCAGTATTTT.

The V call is TRBV7-9, the J call TRBJ2-7; possibly TRBD2 for D (5 bases). CDR3 length equals 13 residues. Trimming removed 4 bases at V and 6 bases at J, with 13 bases between. CDR1 SEHNR and CDR2 FQNEAQ come from the germline V gene (reference sequence). CDR3 amino acids: CASSSGGEGEQYF. The DNA for the CDR3 is TGTGCCAGCAGCTCCGGCGGAGAGGGCGAGCAGTACTTC.

The chain uses TRBV11-1 and TRBJ1-3, with D possibly being TRBD1 (5 bases). CDR3 length: 16 residues. Germline values: CDR1 SGHAT, CDR2 FQDESV (reference sequence). V lost 5 bases, J lost 0 bases, and 14 bases lay in between. CDR3 amino acids: CASSAGGGSSGNTIYF. CDR3 nucleotide sequence: TGTGCCAGCAGCGCAGGTGGGGGAAGCTCTGGAAACACCATATATTTT.

This sequence joins TRBV19 and TRBJ2-1, with D perhaps TRBD1 (5 bases). Germline loops: CDR1 LNHDA, CDR2 SQIVND (reference sequence). The CDR3 length is 15 residues. Deletions cut 9 bases from V and 5 bases from J, with 20 bases between. CDR3 nucleotide sequence: TGTGCCAGAAAAGGGGTAACAAGCTGCCACAATGAGCAGTTCTTC. Encoded protein: CARKGVTSCHNEQFF.

The J gene is TRBJ1-2, the V gene TRBV27; 7 bases fit TRBD1. Trimming removed 4 bases from V and 3 bases from J; junction bases left unmatched: 5. CDR1 is MNHEY, CDR2 SMNVEV, per germline (reference sequence). CDR3 length: 14 amino acids. CDR3: CASSYRGFDYGYTF. The DNA of the CDR3 is TGTGCCAGCAGTTACAGGGGATTTGACTATGGCTACACCTTC.

V is TRBV29-1 and J is TRBJ1-4; a weak D match, TRBD1 (6 bases). The CDR3 spans 15 residues. The ends were cut back, 3 bases at V and 1 base at J, with 12 bases in the middle. From germline, CDR1 is SQVTM and CDR2 ANQGSEA. CDR3 sequence reads: CSVELQGGTNEKLFF. CDR3 in DNA: TGCAGCGTTGAGCTACAGGGTGGAACTAATGAAAAACTGTTTTTT. Complete variable domain (other parts from reference TRBV29-1 and TRBJ1-4): SAVISQKPSRDICQRGTSLTIQCQVDSQVTMMFWYRQQPGQSLTLIATANQGSEATYESGFVIDKFPISRPNLTFSTLTVSNMSPEDSSIYLCSVELQGGTNEKLFFGSGTQLSVL.

Concerning this clone: The junction differs from germline at one of its ends, possibly a read error. V and J are TRBV6-6 and TRBJ1-3, with D uncertain. CDR3 size: 13 residues. CDR1 MNHNY and CDR2 SVGAGI come from the germline V gene (reference sequence). CDR3 coding DNA: TGTGCCAGCAGTTACGCGAAGGTGGGCAGTGCGGATTTT. It specifies CASSYAKVGSADF.